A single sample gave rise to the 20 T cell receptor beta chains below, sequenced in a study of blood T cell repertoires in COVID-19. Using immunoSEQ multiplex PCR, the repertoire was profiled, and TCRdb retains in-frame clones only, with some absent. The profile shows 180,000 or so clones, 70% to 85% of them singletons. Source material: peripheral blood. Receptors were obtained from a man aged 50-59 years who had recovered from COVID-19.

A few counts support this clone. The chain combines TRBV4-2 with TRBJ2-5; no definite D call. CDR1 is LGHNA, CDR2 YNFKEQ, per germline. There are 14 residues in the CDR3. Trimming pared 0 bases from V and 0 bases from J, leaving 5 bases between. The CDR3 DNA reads TGTGCCAGCAGCCAAGAGGCGGACCAAGAGACCCAGTACTTC. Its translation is CASSQEADQETQYF.

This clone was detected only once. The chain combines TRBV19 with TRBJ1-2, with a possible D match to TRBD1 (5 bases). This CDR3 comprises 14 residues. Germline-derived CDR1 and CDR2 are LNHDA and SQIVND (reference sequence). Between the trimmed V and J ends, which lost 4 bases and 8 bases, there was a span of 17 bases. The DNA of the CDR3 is TGTGCCAGTAGTAGCGGGACGGGCCGATCCGGCTACACCTTC. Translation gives CASSSGTGRSGYTF.

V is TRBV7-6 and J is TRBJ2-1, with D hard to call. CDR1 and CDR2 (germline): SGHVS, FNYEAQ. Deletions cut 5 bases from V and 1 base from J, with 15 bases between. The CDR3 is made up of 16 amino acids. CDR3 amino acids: CASSLDHSSSYNEQFF. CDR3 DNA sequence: TGTGCCAGCAGCCTAGACCATTCGAGTTCCTACAATGAGCAGTTCTTC.

The CDR3 DNA reads as TGCGCCAGCAGTGACCCTACTCCTGGACAGGGCCTCACAGATACGCAGTATTTT. Amino acids: CASSDPTPGQGLTDTQYF. The chain is built from TRBV10-1 and TRBJ2-3, with 8 bases that match TRBD1. CDR3 length: 18 residues. J was trimmed by 2 bases and V by 3 bases; bases with no gene match: 13. Germline assignment: CDR1 WNHNN and CDR2 SYGVQD (reference sequence).

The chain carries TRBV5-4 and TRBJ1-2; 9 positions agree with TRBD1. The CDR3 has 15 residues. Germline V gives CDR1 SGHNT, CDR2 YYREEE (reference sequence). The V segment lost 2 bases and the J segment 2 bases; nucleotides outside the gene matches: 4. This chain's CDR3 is CASSLQGAQNYGYTF. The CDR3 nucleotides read TGTGCCAGCAGCTTACAGGGGGCTCAAAACTATGGCTACACCTTC.

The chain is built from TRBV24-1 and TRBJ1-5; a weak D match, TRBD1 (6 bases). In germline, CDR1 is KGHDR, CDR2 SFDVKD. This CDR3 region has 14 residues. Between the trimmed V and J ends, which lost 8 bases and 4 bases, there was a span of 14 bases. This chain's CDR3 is CATIGGQGNQPQHF. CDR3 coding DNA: TGTGCCACCATCGGGGGGCAGGGGAATCAGCCCCAGCATTTT.

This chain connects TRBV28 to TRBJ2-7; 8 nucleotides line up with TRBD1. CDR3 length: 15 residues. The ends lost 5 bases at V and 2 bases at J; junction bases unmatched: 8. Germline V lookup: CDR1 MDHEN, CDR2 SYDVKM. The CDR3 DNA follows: TGTGCCAGCAGTCCACCGGGGACAGGAACCTACGAGCAGTACTTC. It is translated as CASSPPGTGTYEQYF.

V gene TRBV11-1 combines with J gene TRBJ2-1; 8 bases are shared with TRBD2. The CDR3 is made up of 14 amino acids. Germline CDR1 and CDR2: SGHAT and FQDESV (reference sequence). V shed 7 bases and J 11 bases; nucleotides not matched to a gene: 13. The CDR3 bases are TGTGCCAGCACCCGTGGCTCAAGCGGGAGTAAGCAGTTCTTC. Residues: CASTRGSSGSKQFF.

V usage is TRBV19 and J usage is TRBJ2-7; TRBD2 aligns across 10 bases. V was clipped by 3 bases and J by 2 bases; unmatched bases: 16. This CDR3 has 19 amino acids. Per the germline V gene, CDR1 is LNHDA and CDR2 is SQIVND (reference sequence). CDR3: CASSIVSFASGSHPYEQYF. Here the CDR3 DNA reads TGTGCCAGTAGTATTGTCAGTTTCGCTAGCGGGAGTCATCCCTACGAGCAGTACTTC.

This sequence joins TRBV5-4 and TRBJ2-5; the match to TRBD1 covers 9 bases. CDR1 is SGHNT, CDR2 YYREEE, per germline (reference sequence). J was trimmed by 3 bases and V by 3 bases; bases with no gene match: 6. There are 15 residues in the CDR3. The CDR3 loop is CASSSPRDREETQYF. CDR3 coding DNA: TGTGCCAGCAGCTCTCCCCGGGACAGGGAAGAGACCCAGTACTTC.

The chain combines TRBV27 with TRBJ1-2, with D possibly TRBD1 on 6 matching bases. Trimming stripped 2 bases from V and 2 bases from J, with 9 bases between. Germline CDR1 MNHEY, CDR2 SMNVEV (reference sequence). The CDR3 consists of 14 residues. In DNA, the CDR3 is TGTGCCAGCAGTTTACGGGGGGGCAACTATGGCTACACCTTC. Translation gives CASSLRGGNYGYTF.

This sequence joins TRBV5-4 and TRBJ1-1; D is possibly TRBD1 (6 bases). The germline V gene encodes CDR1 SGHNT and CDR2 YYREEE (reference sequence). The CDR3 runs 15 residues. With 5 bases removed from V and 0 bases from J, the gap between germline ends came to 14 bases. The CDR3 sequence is CASRPRTEMNTEAFF. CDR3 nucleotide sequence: TGTGCCAGCAGACCGAGGACAGAAATGAACACTGAAGCTTTCTTT.

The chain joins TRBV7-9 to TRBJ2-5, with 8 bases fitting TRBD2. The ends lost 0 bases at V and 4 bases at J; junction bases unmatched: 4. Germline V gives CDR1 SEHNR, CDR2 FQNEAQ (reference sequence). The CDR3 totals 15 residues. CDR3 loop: CASSLASAGAETQYF. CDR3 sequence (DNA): TGTGCCAGCAGCTTAGCATCAGCGGGAGCAGAGACCCAGTACTTC.

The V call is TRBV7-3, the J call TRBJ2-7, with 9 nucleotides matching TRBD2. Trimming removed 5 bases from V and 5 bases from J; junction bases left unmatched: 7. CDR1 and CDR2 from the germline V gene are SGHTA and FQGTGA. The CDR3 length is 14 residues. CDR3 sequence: CASSPTSGLNEQYF. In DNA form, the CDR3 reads TGTGCCAGCAGCCCAACTAGCGGGTTAAACGAGCAGTACTTC.

CDR3 loop: CASSLLTGTYGYTF. The CDR3 coding sequence is TGTGCCAGCAGCCTATTGACAGGAACTTATGGCTACACCTTC. V usage is TRBV7-2 and J usage is TRBJ1-2; weak D call: TRBD1 (6 bases). CDR1 is SGHTA, CDR2 FQGNSA, per germline. The CDR3 has 14 residues. Trimming cost V 5 bases and J 5 bases, with 15 bases left between them.

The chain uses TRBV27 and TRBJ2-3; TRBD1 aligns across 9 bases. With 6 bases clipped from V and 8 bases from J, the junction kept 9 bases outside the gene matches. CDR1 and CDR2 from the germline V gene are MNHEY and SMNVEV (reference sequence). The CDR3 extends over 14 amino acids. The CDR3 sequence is CASSLQGAYATQYF. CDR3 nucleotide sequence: TGTGCCAGCAGCCTACAGGGGGCCTACGCTACGCAGTATTTT.

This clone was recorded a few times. CDR3 amino acids: CASSIVQGSGELFF. CDR3 sequence (DNA): TGTGCCAGTAGTATAGTTCAGGGGTCCGGGGAGCTGTTTTTT. The chain employs TRBV19 and TRBJ2-2; D may be TRBD1 (6 bases). Germline CDR1 is LNHDA and CDR2 is SQIVND (reference sequence). Trimming cost V 1 base and J 6 bases, with 9 bases left between them. CDR3 length: 14 residues. Variable domain in full (rest from reference TRBV19 and TRBJ2-2): DGGITQSPKYLFRKEGQNVTLSCEQNLNHDAMYWYRQDPGQGLRLIYYSQIVNDFQKGDIAEGYSVSREKKESFPLTVTSAQKNPTAFYLCASSIVQGSGELFFGEGSRLTVL.

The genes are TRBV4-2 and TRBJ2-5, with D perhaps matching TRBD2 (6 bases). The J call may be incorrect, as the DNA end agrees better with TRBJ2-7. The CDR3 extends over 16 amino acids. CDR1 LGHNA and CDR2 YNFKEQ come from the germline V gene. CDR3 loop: CASSQDIGAGINEQYF. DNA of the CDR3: TGTGCCAGCAGCCAAGATATCGGTGCGGGAATCAACGAGCAGTACTTC.

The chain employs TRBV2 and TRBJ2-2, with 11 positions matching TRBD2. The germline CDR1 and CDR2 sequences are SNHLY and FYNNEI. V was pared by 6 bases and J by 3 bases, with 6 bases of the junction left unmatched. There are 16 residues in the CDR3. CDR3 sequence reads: CASRATSGRDTGELFF. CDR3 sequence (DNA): TGTGCCAGCAGGGCAACTAGCGGGAGAGACACCGGGGAGCTGTTTTTT. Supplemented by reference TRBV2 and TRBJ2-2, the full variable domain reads EPEVTQTPSHQVTQMGQEVILRCVPISNHLYFYWYRQILGQKVEFLVSFYNNEISEKSEIFDDQFSVERPDGSNFTLKIRSTKLEDSAMYFCASRATSGRDTGELFFGEGSRLTVL.

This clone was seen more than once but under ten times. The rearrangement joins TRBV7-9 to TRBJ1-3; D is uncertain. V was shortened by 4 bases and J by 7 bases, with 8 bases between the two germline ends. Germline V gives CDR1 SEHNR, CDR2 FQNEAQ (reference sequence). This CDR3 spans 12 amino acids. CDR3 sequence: CASSYLGNTIYF. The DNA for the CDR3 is TGTGCCAGCAGCTATCTCGGGAACACCATATATTTT.